Only a few counts were recorded for the clone carrying this T cell receptor beta chain. Its antigen is unknown. TCRdb reprocessed the reads via MiXCR and lists one record per CDR3 protein. Of fewer than 200,000 distinct CDR3 sequences listed, 15% to 20% are singletons. The sample is drawn from a study of T cell repertoires in cytomegalovirus infection. The wider study: Public TCR beta signatures provided an indication of both CMV infection and a matching HLA type. Whole-study findings and limits: Cumulative public TCR beta family frequency identified carriers of CMV plus the relevant HLA. The ex vivo response was dominated by HLA-C-restricted CMV-specific TCR beta clonotypes.

This CDR3 comprises 17 residues. V was trimmed by 8 bases and J by 2 bases, leaving 24 bases between them. This receptor was taken from a human donor in good health (CMV status not recorded). Some clones in this sample may be carry-over from other donors' samples. Sequencing used PBMCs. The chain carries TRBV23-1 and TRBJ2-5; D might be TRBD1 (6 bases). TRBV23-1 falls under the ORF class, with uncertain function. This CDR3 is CASVPQQGAGPQETQYF. The CDR3 DNA sequence: TGCGCCAGCGTCCCCCAACAGGGTGCGGGCCCACAAGAGACCCAGTACTTC.